The clone carrying this T cell receptor (beta chain) was recorded a few times. This sample was taken from a study of blood T cell repertoires in COVID-19. Repertoires were generated with immunoSEQ multiplex PCR, while TCRdb's copy carries only in-frame clones and drops some. The data hold a few hundred thousand clones, with 84% observed a single time. Sequences were obtained from peripheral blood. The clonotype was recovered from a woman between 40 and 55 years old who had recovered from COVID-19.

The CDR3 bases are TGTGCCAGCTCACCACGAGCGGGGAGAGCCTACGAGCAGTACTTC. Amino acid sequence: CASSPRAGRAYEQYF. The chain has TRBV18 and TRBJ2-7; 7 bases align to TRBD2. This CDR3 region has 15 residues. Trimming removed 1 base from V and 2 bases from J; junction bases left unmatched: 5. Germline V CDR1 and CDR2: KGHSH, LQKENI.